This TCR beta chain was documented in a study of T cells in Graves' hyperthyroidism and ophthalmopathy. The investigators amplified TCR beta CDR3 regions from RNA transcripts. Carried out on the TCR CDR3, a first-round RT-PCR used the HTBI primer set. TCRdb fed the multiplex PCR reads into MiXCR, producing one record per CDR3 protein. The data hold some 560,000 distinct CDR3 sequences, with roughly 14% observed a single time. Many counts were recorded for this clonotype. The length of the CDR3 is 15 residues. Sequenced material: blood. The chain carries TRBV3-2 and TRBJ2-4. TRBV3-2 is assigned pseudogene status. The receptor's source is a woman under 40 with Graves' hyperthyroidism. CDR3 coding DNA: TGTGCCAGCAGCCAAGATCCCTGGGCCAAAAACATTCAGTACTTC. Residues: CASSQDPWAKNIQYF.